The clone carrying this TCR beta chain was counted ten times or more. No antigen is known for it. In germline, CDR1 is DFQATT, CDR2 SNEGSKA (reference sequence). Trimming cost V 6 bases and J 1 base, with 14 bases left between them. This CDR3 comprises 14 residues. With molecular barcodes, quantitative 5'-RACE was used to make the TCR beta libraries. TCRdb processed the 5' RACE reads anew with MiXCR; each CDR3 protein has one entry. The repertoire holds fewer than 250,000 distinct CDR3 sequences, with about 10% as singletons. The data were taken from a study of CD8 T cells in ankylosing spondylitis. Regarding the study as a whole: Apparently characteristic of ankylosing spondylitis blood was a TCR beta motif (under ten highly homologous variants). As for the disease-linked clones, they showed a CD8+ phenotype and occurred at relatively low frequencies in peripheral blood. A number of the motif variants had already been described in reactive arthritis synovial fluid and blood.

The sequenced material came from blood, either unsorted or a sorted T cell fraction (not recorded which). The receptor was isolated from a male donor with ankylosing spondylitis or in good health (not recorded which). This chain joins TRBV20-1 and TRBJ2-3, with D possibly TRBD1 on 5 matching bases. Written as DNA, the CDR3 is TGCAGTGCCACGGACACACTTGGCACAGATACGCAGTATTTT. It specifies CSATDTLGTDTQYF.